This T cell receptor beta chain comes out of a study of T-cell memory formation after mild COVID-19. Note on this clonotype: Its antigen remains unidentified.

Broader study findings: The study found contracting CD4+ clones mainly in CM and EM and contracting CD8+ clones in EMRA. From day 15 to 85, contracting clones were balanced between CD4 and CD8, whereas later expanders leaned toward CD4+.

J was trimmed by 7 bases and V by 2 bases; bases with no gene match: 5. The CDR3 runs to 15 residues. The V gene's germline CDR1 is MGHRA and CDR2 YSYEKL. cDNA libraries for TCR alpha and TCR beta, carrying sample barcodes and UMIs, came from 5'RACE with constant-segment primers. TCRdb redid the calling of the 5' RACE reads with MiXCR, one entry per CDR3 protein. Among under 50,000 distinct CDR3 sequences, 25% to 35% were seen once, and the ten largest hold around 45%. What was sequenced was PBMCs or a T cell subset sorted from them (not recorded which). This sequence originates from a young man who had mild COVID-19 (a few samples of this study predate the infection). Cell type and time point are not known. V gene TRBV4-1 combines with J gene TRBJ1-6; 7 bases agree with TRBD1. CDR3 residues: CASSQTGAGNSPLHF. Written as DNA, the CDR3 is TGCGCCAGCAGCCAAACAGGGGCTGGGAATTCACCCCTCCACTTT.